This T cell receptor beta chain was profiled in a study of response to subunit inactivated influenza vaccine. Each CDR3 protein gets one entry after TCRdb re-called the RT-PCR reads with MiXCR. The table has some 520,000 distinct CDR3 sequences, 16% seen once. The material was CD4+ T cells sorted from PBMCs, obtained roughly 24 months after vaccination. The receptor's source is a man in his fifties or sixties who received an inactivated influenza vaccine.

CDR3 in amino acids: CASRARTRYEQYF. The CDR3 DNA sequence: TGTGCCAGCAGGGCCCGCACCAGGTACGAGCAGTACTTC. The chain combines TRBV28 with TRBJ2-7; no clear D gene. CDR1 MDHEN and CDR2 SYDVKM come from the germline V gene. Trimming removed 6 bases from V and 4 bases from J, with 13 bases in between. The CDR3 runs 13 residues.